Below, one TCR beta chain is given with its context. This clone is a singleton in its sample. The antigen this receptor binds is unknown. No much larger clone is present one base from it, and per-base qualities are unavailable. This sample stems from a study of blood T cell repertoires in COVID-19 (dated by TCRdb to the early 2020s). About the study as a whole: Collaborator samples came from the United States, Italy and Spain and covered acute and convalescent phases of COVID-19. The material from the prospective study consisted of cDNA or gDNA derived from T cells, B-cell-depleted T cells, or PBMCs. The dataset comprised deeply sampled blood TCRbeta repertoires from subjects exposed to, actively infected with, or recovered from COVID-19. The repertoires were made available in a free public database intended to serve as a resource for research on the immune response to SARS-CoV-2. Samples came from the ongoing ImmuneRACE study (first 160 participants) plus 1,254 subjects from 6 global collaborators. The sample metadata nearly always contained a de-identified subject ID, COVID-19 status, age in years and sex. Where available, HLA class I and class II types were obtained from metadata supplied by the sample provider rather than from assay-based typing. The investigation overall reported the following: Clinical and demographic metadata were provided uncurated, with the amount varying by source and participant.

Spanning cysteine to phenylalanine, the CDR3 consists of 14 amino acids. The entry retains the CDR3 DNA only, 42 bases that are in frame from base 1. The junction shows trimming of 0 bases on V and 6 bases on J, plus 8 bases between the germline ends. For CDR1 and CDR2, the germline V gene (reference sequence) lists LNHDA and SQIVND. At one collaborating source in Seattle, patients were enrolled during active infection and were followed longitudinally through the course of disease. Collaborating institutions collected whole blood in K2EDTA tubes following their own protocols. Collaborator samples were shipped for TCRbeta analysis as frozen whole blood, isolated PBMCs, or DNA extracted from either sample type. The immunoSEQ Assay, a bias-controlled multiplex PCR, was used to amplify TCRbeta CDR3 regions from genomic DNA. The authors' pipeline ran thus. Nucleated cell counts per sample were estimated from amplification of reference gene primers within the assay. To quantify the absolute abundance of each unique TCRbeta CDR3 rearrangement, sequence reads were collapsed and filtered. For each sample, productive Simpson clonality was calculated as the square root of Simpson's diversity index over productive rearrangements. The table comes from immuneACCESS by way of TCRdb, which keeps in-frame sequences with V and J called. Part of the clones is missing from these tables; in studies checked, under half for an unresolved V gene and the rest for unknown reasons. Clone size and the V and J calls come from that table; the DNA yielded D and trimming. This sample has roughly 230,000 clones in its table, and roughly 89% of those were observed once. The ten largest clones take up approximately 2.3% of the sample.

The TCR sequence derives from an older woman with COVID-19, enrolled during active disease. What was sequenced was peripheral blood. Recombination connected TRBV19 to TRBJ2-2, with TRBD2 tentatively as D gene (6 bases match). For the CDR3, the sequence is CASSIDREAGELFF. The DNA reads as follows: TGTGCCAGTAGTATAGACAGGGAGGCCGGGGAGCTGTTTTTT.